The text below deals with one T cell receptor beta chain. Its specificity is unknown. The V end was cut by 2 bases, the J end by 8 bases, with 11 bases between. Looked up from germline, CDR1 is SGHTA and CDR2 is FQGNSA. CDR3 length: 13 residues. The data derive from a study of beta chain features in type 1 diabetes. Whole-study context: Taken together, all samples contributed 95 million to 110 million examined sorted cells.

Study findings and constraints: Across patients, naive, central memory and Treg TCRB repertoires exhibited apparently greater similarity than was observed across healthy donors. Any HLA effect on TCRB rearrangement was left unresolved by small sub-analyses.

The isolated RNA, all of it, was reverse transcribed, so expressed TCRB transcripts were what got sequenced. Measured with immunoSEQ multiplex PCR; TCRdb has only the in-frame clones, and not every one. The repertoire holds hundreds of thousands of clones, with 15% to 20% as singletons. The sample consisted of naive CD4+ T cells from blood. This TCR derives from a young woman in good health. The rearrangement links TRBV7-2 to TRBJ2-3; perhaps TRBD2 as D (6 bases). This CDR3 is CASSLRMGGTQYF. In nucleotides, the CDR3 is TGTGCCAGCAGCTTACGGATGGGGGGTACGCAGTATTTT.